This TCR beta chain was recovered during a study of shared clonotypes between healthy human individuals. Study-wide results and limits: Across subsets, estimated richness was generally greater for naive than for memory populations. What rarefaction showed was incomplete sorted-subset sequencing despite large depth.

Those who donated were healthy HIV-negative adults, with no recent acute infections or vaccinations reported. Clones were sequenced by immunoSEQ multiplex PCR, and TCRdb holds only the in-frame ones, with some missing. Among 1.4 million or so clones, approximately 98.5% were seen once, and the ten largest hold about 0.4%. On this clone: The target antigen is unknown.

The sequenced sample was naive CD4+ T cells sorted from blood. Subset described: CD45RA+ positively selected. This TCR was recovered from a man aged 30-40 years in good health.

The CDR3 DNA is TGTGCCAGCAACCATCTAGCTAGCACAGATACGCAGTATTTT. It translates to CASNHLASTDTQYF. The rearrangement links TRBV7-2 to TRBJ2-3, with TRBD2 as a possible D gene (5 bases). Germline-derived CDR1 and CDR2 are SGHTA and FQGNSA. This CDR3 has 14 residues. Trimming shortened V by 7 bases and J by 0 bases, and 11 bases separated the two germline ends.